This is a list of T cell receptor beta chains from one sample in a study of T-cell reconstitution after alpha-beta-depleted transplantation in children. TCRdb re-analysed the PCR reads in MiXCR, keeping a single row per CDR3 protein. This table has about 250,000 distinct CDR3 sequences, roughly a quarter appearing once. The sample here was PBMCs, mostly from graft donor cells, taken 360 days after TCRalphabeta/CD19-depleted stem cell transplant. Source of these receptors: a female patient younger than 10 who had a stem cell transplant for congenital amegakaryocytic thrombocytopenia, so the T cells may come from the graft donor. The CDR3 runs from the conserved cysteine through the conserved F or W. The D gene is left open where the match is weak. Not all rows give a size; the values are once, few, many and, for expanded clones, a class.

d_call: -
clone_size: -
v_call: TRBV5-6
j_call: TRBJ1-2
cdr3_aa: CASSLFGRRNYGYTF
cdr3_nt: TGTGCCAGCAGCTTGTTCGGCAGGAGAAATTATGGCTACACCTTC

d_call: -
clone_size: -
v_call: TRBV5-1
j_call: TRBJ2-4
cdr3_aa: CASSPGAPYIQYF
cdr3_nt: TGCGCCAGCAGTCCGGGGGCGCCATACATTCAGTACTTC

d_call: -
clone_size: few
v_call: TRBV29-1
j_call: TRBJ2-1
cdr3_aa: CSVVRQNYNEQFF
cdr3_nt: TGCAGCGTTGTGCGGCAGAACTACAATGAGCAGTTCTTC

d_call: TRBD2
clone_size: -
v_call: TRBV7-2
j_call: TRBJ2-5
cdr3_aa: CASSLVSSGGSETQYF
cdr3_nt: TGTGCCAGCAGCTTAGTATCTAGCGGGGGTTCAGAGACCCAGTACTTC

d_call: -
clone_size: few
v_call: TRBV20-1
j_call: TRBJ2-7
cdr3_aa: CSARDHQDGGFHEQYF
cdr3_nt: TGCAGTGCTAGAGATCATCAGGATGGGGGATTCCACGAGCAGTACTTC

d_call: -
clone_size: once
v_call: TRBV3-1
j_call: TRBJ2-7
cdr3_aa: CASSSTGSYEQYF
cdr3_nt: TGTGCCAGCAGCTCAACAGGGAGCTACGAGCAGTACTTC

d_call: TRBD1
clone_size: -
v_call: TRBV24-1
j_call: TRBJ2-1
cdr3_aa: CATSDSGGGNEQFF
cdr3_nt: TGTGCCACCAGTGATTCAGGGGGTGGGAATGAGCAGTTCTTC

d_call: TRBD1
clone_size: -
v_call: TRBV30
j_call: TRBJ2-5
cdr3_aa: CAWSLTGAQETQYF
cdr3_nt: TGTGCCTGGAGTCTAACAGGGGCTCAAGAGACCCAGTACTTC

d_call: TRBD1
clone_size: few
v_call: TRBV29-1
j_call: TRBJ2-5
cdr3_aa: CSVLGRGRLETQYF
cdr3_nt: TGCAGCGTTCTTGGCAGGGGGCGGTTAGAGACCCAGTACTTC

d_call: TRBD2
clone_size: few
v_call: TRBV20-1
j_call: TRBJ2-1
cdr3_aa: CSARDTGTSVYEQFF
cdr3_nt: TGCAGTGCTAGAGATACCGGGACTAGCGTCTATGAGCAGTTCTTC

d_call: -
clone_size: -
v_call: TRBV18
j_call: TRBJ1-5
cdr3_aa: CASSPGFGAGSNQPQHF
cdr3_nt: TGTGCCAGCTCACCAGGCTTCGGGGCTGGTAGCAATCAGCCCCAGCATTTT

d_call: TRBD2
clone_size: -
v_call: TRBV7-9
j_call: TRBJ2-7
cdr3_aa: CASSSGLAGVYEQYF
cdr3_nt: TGTGCCAGCAGCTCGGGACTAGCGGGAGTCTACGAGCAGTACTTC

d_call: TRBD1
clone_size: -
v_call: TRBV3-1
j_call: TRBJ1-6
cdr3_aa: CASSPQLGTVYNSPLHF
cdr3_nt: TGTGCCAGCAGCCCCCAATTGGGGACAGTTTATAATTCACCCCTCCACTTT

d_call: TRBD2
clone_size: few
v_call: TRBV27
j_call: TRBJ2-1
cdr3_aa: CASRFLAGGRAYNEQFF
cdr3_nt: TGTGCCAGCAGATTCCTAGCGGGAGGTAGGGCCTACAATGAGCAGTTCTTC

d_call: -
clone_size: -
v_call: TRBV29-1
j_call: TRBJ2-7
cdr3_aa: CSVGQTLYEQYF
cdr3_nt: TGCAGCGTTGGCCAGACCCTCTACGAGCAGTACTTC

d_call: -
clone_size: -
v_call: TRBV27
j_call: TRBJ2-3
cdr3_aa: CASRSYSQQYF
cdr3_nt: TGTGCCAGCCGCAGTTACTCCCAGCAGTATTTT

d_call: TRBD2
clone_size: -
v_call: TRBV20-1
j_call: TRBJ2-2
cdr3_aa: CSAFTLGLRAGELFF
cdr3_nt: TGCAGTGCTTTTACATTGGGACTACGGGCCGGGGAGCTGTTTTTT

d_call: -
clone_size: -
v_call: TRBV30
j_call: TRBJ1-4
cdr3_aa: CAWSLTGSEKLFF
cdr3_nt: TGTGCCTGGAGTCTAACAGGTTCTGAAAAACTGTTTTTT

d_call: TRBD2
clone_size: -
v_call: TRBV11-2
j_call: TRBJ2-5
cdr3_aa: CATSPGTSGRRGQETQYF
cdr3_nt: TGTGCCACGTCCCCCGGGACTAGCGGGAGGAGGGGGCAAGAGACCCAGTACTTC

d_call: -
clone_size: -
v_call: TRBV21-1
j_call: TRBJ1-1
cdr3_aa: CASNTPTHGTANTEAFF
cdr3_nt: TGTGCCAGCAATACACCAACCCACGGGACAGCGAACACTGAAGCTTTCTTT

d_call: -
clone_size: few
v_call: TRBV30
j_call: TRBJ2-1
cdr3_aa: CAWTRGAYNEQFF
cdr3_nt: TGTGCCTGGACCAGGGGAGCCTACAATGAGCAGTTCTTC

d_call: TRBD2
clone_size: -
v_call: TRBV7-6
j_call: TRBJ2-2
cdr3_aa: CASSLSPSGSTGELFF
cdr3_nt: TGTGCCAGCAGCTTAAGTCCTAGCGGGAGCACCGGGGAGCTGTTTTTT

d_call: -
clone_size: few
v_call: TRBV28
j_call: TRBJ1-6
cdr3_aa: CASRSGDSPLHF
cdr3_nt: TGTGCCAGCAGATCAGGGGATTCACCCCTCCACTTT

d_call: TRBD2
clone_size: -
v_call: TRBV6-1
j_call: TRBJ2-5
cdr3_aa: CASSHSGGKTQETQYF
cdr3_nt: TGTGCCAGCAGTCATAGCGGGGGAAAGACTCAAGAGACCCAGTACTTC

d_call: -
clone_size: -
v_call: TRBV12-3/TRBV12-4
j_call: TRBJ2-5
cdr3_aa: CASSRGGNLQETQYF
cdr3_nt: TGTGCCAGCAGTAGGGGCGGGAACCTCCAAGAGACCCAGTACTTC

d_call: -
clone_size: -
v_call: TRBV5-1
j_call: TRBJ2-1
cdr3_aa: CASSSLGRDNEQFF
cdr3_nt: TGCGCCAGCAGCTCCTTAGGACGAGACAATGAGCAGTTCTTC

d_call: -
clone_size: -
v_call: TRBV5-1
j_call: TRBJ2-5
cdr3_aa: CASTGLILRPLQETQYF
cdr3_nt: TGCGCCAGCACCGGCCTCATCCTACGGCCCCTCCAAGAGACCCAGTACTTC

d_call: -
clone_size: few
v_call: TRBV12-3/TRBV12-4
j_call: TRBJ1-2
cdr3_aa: CASSPFRRETGYTF
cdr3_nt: TGTGCCAGCAGCCCTTTTCGGAGGGAGACTGGCTACACCTTC

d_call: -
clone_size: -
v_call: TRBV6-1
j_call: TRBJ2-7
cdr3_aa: CASRRQSSYEQYF
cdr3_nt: TGTGCCAGCAGACGACAGAGCTCCTACGAGCAGTACTTC

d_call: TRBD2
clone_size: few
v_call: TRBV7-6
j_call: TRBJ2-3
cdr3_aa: CASSFSGLAGGSDTQYF
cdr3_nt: TGTGCCAGCAGCTTTTCTGGACTAGCGGGGGGATCAGATACGCAGTATTTT

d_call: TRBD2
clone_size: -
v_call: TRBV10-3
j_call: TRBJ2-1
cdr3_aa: CAISESRRTSGRYEQFF
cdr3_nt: TGTGCCATCAGTGAGTCGAGGCGGACTAGCGGGAGATATGAGCAGTTCTTC

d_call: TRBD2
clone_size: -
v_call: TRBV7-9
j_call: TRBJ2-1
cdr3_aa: CASSLLVAGARDEQFF
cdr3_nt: TGTGCCAGCAGCTTACTTGTAGCGGGAGCCCGGGATGAGCAGTTCTTC

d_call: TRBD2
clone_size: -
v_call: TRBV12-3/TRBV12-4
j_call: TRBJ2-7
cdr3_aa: CASSPTGTSDREQYF
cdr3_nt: TGTGCCAGCAGCCCAACTGGGACTAGCGACCGGGAGCAGTACTTC

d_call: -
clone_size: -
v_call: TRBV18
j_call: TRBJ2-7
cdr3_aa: CASSRAASSYEQYF
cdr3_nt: TGTGCCAGCTCAAGAGCGGCGAGCTCCTACGAGCAGTACTTC

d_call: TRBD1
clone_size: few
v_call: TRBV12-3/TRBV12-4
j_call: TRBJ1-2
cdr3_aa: CATGTGTHYGYTF
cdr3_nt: TGTGCCACCGGGACAGGAACTCACTATGGCTACACCTTC

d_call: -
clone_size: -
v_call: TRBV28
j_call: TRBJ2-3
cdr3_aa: CASSLRTGGADTQYF
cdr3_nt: TGTGCCAGCAGTTTGAGGACAGGAGGGGCAGATACGCAGTATTTT

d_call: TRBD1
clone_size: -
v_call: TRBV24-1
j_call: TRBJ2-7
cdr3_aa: CATSTSGTGSTYEQYF
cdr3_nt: TGTGCCACCAGTACGTCCGGGACAGGGAGCACCTACGAGCAGTACTTC

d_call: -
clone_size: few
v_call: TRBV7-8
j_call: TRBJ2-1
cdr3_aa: CASSLRREGEQFF
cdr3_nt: TGTGCCAGCAGCCTCCGCCGCGAGGGTGAGCAGTTCTTC

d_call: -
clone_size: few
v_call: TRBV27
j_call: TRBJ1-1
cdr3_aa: CASSPLSREGALDTEAFF
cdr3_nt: TGTGCCAGCAGTCCCCTCTCCAGGGAGGGAGCATTAGACACTGAAGCTTTCTTT

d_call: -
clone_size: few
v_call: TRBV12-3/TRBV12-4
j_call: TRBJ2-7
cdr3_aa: CASRVGSGSYEQYF
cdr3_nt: TGTGCCAGCAGGGTTGGGTCGGGTTCCTACGAGCAGTACTTC

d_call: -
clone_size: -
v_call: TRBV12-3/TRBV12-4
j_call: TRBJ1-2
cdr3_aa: CASSSFGVAGEDGYTF
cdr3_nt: TGTGCCAGCAGTTCGTTTGGTGTAGCAGGGGAAGATGGCTACACCTTC

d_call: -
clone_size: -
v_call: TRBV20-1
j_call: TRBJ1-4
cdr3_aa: CSARVRLNEKLFF
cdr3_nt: TGCAGTGCTAGAGTTAGGCTTAATGAAAAACTGTTTTTT

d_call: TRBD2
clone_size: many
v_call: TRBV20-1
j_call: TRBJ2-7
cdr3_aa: CSTPTSGRPQSSYEQYF
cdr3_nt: TGCAGTACTCCGACTAGCGGGAGGCCACAAAGCTCCTACGAGCAGTACTTC

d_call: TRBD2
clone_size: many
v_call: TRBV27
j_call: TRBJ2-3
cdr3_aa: CASRRESTDTQYF
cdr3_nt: TGTGCCAGCAGGCGGGAGAGCACAGATACGCAGTATTTT

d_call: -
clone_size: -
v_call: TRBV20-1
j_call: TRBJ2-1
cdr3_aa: CSARVRLGAYNEQFF
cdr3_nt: TGCAGTGCTAGAGTTCGGCTAGGGGCCTACAATGAGCAGTTCTTC

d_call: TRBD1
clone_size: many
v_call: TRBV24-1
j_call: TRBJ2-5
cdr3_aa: CATSEAKGTGQETQYF
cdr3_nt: TGTGCCACCAGTGAGGCAAAAGGGACAGGGCAAGAGACCCAGTACTTC

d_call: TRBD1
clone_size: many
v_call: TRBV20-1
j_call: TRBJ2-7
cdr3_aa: CSARRTGGIYEQYF
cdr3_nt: TGCAGTGCTAGGAGGACAGGGGGCATTTACGAGCAGTACTTC